The entry below gives a single TCR beta chain sequence along with its context. Using immunoSEQ multiplex PCR, the repertoire was profiled, and TCRdb retains in-frame clones only, with some absent. In the table there are 100,000 or so clones, roughly nine tenths of which are singletons. In germline, CDR1 is MNHNY, CDR2 SVGAGI (reference sequence). This CDR3 comprises 14 residues. Trimming at V came to 8 bases and at J to 1 base, leaving 6 bases not matched to a gene. The sample comes from a study of OX40 agonist ivuxolimab in advanced cancers. This receptor was obtained from an adult with an advanced solid tumor such as melanoma, head and neck, liver or kidney cancer. The input for sequencing was CD4+ or CD8+ T cells sorted from blood, taken in a trial of the OX40 agonist ivuxolimab. The chain recombines TRBV6-6 with TRBJ2-5; 8 bases align to TRBD2. Here the CDR3 DNA reads TGTGCCAGCCTTGAGCGGGGGTCCCAAGAGACCCAGTACTTC. As protein: CASLERGSQETQYF.